The following is a T cell receptor (beta chain) sequence with its context. These data originate in a study of T cell changes during pregnancy in multiple sclerosis. Only in-frame clones appear in the TCRdb table, and some are missing; sequencing was by immunoSEQ multiplex PCR. The sample records about 68,000 clones, 92% being singletons. Trimming removed 6 bases at V and 8 bases at J, with 14 bases between. The germline gives CDR1 MNHEY, CDR2 SVGAGI. The CDR3 is 13 residues long. The starting material was peripheral blood, obtained in the second trimester of pregnancy. The sequence derives from a female donor in good health, enrolled as a control in a pregnancy study. V usage is TRBV6-5 and J usage is TRBJ2-1; tentatively, D is TRBD1 (6 bases). This chain's CDR3 is CASSGGRGDEQFF. The CDR3, as DNA: TGTGCCAGCAGCGGCGGCAGGGGTGATGAGCAGTTCTTC.